This T cell receptor (beta chain) was recovered during a study of blood T cell repertoires in COVID-19. Study-level background: COVID-19 samples, acute and convalescent, were from the United States, Italy and Spain. Sources were T cells, B-cell-depleted T cells, or PBMCs; the material itself was cDNA or gDNA.

Per the original methods: Quantification of nucleated cells was approximated via reference gene primer amplification. Sequenced by immunoSEQ multiplex PCR; TCRdb stores in-frame clones only, minus some. Clone size and V and J calls were adopted from that table, with D and trimming inferred from the DNA. The sample comprises around 190,000 clones, under 80% of which are singletons, and around 12% rests with the top ten. The CDR3 extends over 15 amino acids. With V trimmed by 5 bases and J by 2 bases, 6 bases remained unmatched. The germline CDR1 and CDR2 sequences are MNHEY and SVGEGT. The specimen was peripheral blood. This TCR was sampled from a woman between 50 and 59 years old with acute or convalescent COVID-19. The V gene is TRBV6-2 or TRBV6-3, the J gene TRBJ1-2; 9 positions agree with TRBD1. The CDR3 DNA reads TGTGCCAGCAGTCTACGGACAGGGGTCAACTATGGCTACACCTTC. It specifies CASSLRTGVNYGYTF.